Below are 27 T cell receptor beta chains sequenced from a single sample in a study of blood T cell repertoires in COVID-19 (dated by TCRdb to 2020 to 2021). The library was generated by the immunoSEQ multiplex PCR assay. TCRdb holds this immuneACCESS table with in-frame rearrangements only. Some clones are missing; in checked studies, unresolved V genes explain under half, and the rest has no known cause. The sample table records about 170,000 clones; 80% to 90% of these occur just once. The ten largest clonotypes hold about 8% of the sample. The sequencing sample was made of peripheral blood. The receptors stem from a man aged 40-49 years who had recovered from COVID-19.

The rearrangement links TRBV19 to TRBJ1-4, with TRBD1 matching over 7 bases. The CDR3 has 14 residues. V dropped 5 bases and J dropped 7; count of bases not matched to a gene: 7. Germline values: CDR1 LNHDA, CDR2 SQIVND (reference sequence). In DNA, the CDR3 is TGTGCCAGTAGTGCCCGGGACAGCCCTGAAAAACTGTTTTTT. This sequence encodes CASSARDSPEKLFF.

Here the CDR3 reads CASSLLPGDSYNEQFF. CDR3 DNA: TGTGCCAGCAGCTTACTTCCGGGGGATTCTTACAATGAGCAGTTCTTC. The chain carries TRBV7-2 and TRBJ2-1, with D possibly being TRBD2 (6 bases). The CDR3 totals 16 residues. Germline V lookup: CDR1 SGHTA, CDR2 FQGNSA. Trimming shortened V by 2 bases and J by 4 bases, and 15 bases separated the two germline ends.

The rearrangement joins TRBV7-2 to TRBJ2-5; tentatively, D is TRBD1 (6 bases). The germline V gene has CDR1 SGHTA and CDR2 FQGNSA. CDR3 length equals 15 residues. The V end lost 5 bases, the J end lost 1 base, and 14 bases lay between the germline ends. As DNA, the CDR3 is TGTGCCAGCAGCCCCGATAGGGGGATCCAAGAGACCCAGTACTTC. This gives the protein CASSPDRGIQETQYF.

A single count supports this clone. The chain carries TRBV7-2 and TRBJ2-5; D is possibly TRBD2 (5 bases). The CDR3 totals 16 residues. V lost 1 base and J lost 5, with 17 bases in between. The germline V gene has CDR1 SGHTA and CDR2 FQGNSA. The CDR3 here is CASSLVKAEDWETQYF. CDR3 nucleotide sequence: TGTGCCAGCAGCTTAGTAAAAGCGGAGGACTGGGAGACCCAGTACTTC.

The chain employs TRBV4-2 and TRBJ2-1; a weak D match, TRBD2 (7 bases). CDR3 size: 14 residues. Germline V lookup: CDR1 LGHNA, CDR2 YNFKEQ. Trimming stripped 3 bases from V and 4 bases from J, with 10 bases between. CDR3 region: CASSQEGGYNEQFF. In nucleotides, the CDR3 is TGTGCCAGCAGCCAGGAGGGGGGGTACAATGAGCAGTTCTTC.

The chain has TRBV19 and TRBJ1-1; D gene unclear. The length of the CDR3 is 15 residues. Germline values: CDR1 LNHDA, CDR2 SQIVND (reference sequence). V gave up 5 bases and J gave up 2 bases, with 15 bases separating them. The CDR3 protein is CASSGDLRVNTEAFF. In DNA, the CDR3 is TGTGCCAGTAGTGGCGATTTACGGGTTAACACTGAAGCTTTCTTT.

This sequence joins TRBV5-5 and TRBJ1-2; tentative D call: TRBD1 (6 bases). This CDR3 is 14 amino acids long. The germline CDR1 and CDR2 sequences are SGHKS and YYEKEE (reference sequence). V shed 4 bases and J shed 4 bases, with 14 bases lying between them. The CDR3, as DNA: TGTGCCAGCAGCCTCCAACGGGACACCTATGGCTACACCTTC. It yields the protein CASSLQRDTYGYTF.

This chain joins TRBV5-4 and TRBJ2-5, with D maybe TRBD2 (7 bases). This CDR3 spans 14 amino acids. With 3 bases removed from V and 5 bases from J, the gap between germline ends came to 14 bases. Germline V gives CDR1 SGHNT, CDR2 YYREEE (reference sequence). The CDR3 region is CASSWGGGRETQYF. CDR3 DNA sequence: TGTGCCAGCAGCTGGGGAGGGGGTCGGGAGACCCAGTACTTC.

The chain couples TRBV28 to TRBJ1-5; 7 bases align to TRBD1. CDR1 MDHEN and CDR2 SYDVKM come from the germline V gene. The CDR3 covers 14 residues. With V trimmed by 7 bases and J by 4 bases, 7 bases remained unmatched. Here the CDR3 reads CASNNRGRNQPQHF. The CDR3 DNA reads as TGTGCCAGCAATAACAGGGGCAGGAATCAGCCCCAGCATTTT.

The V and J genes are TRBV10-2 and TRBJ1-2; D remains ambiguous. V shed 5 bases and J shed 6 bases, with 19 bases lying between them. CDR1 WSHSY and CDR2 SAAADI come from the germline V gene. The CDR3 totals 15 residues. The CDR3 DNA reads TGCGCCAGCAGTCCACCATTCCGGGAGGTCGATGGCTACACCTTC. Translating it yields CASSPPFREVDGYTF.

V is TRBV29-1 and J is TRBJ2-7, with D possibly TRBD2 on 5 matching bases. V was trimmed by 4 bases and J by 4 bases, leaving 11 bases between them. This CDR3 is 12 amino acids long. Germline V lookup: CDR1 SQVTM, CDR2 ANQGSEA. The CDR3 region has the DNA TGCAGCGTTGGTCTTACGGGGTACGAGCAGTACTTC. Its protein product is CSVGLTGYEQYF.

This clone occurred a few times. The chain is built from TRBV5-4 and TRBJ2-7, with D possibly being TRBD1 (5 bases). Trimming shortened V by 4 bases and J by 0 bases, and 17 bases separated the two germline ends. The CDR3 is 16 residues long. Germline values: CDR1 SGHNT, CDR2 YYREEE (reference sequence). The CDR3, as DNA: TGTGCCAGCAGCGTAGCCCTCGGGCAGGGCTCCTACGAGCAGTACTTC. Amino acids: CASSVALGQGSYEQYF.

The CDR3 loop is CASSVGAAWGANVLTF. The CDR3 nucleotides read TGTGCCAGCAGCGTAGGGGCTGCCTGGGGGGCCAACGTCCTGACTTTC. The V and J genes are TRBV9 and TRBJ2-6; D gene uncertain. In germline, CDR1 is SGDLS, CDR2 YYNGEE. Trimming removed 0 bases from V and 4 bases from J, with 11 bases in between. This CDR3 is built from 16 residues.

The CDR3 loop reads CASSPGDRGTEAFF. CDR3 coding DNA: TGCGCCAGCAGCCCGGGGGACAGGGGAACTGAAGCTTTCTTT. V gene TRBV5-1 combines with J gene TRBJ1-1; 10 bases align to TRBD1. The CDR3 is 14 amino acids. The germline CDR1 and CDR2 sequences are SGHRS and YFSETQ. J gave up 5 bases and V 4 bases, and 5 bases lay outside the gene matches.

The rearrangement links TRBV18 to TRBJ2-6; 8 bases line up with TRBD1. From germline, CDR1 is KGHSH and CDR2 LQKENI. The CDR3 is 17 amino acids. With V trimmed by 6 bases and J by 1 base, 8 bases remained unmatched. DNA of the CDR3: TGTGCCAGCTCGTCGACAGGGGCTAAATCTGGGGCCAACGTCCTGACTTTC. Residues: CASSSTGAKSGANVLTF.

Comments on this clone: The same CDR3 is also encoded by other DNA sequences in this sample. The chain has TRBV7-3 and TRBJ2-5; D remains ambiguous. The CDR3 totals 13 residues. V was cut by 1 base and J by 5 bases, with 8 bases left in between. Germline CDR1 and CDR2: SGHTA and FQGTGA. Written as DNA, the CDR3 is TGTGCCAGCAGCTTAAGTAGAGAGGAGACCCAGTACTTC. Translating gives CASSLSREETQYF.

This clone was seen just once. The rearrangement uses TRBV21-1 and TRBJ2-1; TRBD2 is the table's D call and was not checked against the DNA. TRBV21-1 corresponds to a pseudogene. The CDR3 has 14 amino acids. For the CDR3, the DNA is TGTGCCAGCAGTTGGGCTCCGGAGGGCAATGAGCAGTTCTTC. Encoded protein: CASSWAPEGNEQFF.

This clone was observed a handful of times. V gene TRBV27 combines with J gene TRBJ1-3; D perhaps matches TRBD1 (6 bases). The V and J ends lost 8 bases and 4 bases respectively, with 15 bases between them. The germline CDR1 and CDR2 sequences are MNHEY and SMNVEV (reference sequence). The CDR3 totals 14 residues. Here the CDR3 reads CASGIGGPGNTIYF. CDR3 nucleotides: TGTGCCAGCGGAATCGGGGGGCCCGGAAACACCATATATTTT.

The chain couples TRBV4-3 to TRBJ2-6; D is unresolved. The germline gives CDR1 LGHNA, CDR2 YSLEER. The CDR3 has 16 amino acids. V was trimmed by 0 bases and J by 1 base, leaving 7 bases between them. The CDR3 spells CASSQDGASGANVLTF. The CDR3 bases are TGCGCCAGCAGCCAAGATGGTGCGTCTGGGGCCAACGTCCTGACTTTC.

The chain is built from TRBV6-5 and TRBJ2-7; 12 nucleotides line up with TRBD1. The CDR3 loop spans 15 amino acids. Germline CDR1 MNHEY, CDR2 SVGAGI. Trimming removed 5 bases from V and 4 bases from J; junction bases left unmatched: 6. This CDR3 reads CASSPGQGAEYEQYF. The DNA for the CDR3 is TGTGCCAGCAGTCCGGGACAGGGGGCCGAGTACGAGCAGTACTTC.

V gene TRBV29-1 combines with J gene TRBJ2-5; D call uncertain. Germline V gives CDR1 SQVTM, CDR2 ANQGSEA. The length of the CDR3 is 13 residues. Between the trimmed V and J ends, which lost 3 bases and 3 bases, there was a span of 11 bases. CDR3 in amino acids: CSVESQVKETQYF. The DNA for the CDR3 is TGCAGCGTTGAGAGTCAGGTAAAAGAGACCCAGTACTTC.

The CDR3 DNA reads TGTGCCAGCAGTCGAGCGGGGGTCAGCAATCAGCCCCAGCATTTT. Protein product: CASSRAGVSNQPQHF. The gene calls are TRBV6-5 and TRBJ1-5; possible D gene TRBD1, 5 bases. The length of the CDR3 is 15 residues. Germline V gene lookup returns CDR1 MNHEY and CDR2 SVGAGI. V was pared by 5 bases and J by 1 base, with 12 bases between.

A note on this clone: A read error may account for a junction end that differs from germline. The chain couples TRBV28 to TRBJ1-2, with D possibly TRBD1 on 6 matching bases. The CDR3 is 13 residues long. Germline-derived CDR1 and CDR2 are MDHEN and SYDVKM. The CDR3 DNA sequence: TGTACCAGCACTACAGGGAGGGGCCCGGGCTACACCTTC. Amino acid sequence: CTSTTGRGPGYTF.

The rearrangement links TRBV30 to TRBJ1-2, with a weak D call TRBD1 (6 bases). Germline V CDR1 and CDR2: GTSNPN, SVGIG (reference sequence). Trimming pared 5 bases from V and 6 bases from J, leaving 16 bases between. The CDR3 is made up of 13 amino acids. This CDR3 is CAWGSGAGDGYTF. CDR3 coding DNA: TGTGCCTGGGGTTCAGGGGCCGGGGATGGCTACACCTTC.

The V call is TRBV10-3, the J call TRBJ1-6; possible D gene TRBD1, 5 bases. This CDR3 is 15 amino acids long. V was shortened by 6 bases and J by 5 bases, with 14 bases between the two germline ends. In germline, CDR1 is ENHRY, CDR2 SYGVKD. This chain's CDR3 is CAIRESGGDNSPLHF. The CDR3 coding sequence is TGTGCCATCAGAGAATCCGGGGGTGATAATTCACCCCTCCACTTT.

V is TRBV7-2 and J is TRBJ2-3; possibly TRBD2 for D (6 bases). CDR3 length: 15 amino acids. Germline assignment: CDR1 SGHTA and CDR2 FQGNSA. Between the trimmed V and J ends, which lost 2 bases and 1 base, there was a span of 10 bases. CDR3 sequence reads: CASSLKWGGTDTQYF. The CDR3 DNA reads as TGTGCCAGCAGCTTAAAGTGGGGGGGCACAGATACGCAGTATTTT.

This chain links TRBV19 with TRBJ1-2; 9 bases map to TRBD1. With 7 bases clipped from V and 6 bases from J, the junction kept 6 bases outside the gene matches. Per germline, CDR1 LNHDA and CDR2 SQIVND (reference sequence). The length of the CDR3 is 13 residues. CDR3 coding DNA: TGTGCCAGTAATAAGAGACAGGGGGATGGCTACACCTTC. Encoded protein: CASNKRQGDGYTF.